These 9 T cell receptor beta chains were all obtained from the same sample, sequenced in a study of sequential checkpoint blockade in melanoma. Regarding treatment: randomized to nivolumab then ipilimumab (arm A) or the reverse (arm B). Repertoires were generated with immunoSEQ multiplex PCR, while TCRdb's copy carries only in-frame clones and drops some. This sample has around 12,000 clones; over 65% occur once, and the top ten carry less than 30%. This specimen consisted of CD8+ T cells sorted from blood (inferred from file names), obtained from a patient given nivolumab and ipilimumab in sequence. Every receptor here comes from a human donor with melanoma.

The J gene is TRBJ2-5, the V gene TRBV9, with D tentatively TRBD1 (5 bases). Germline V lookup: CDR1 SGDLS, CDR2 YYNGEE. The CDR3 consists of 13 residues. V was shortened by 6 bases and J by 4 bases, with 13 bases between the two germline ends. The CDR3 coding sequence is TGTGCCAGCACGCCAGGGCAGGGAGAGACCCAGTACTTC. Amino acids: CASTPGQGETQYF.

The V and J genes are TRBV9 and TRBJ2-5; 7 bases line up with TRBD1. The CDR3 runs to 15 residues. CDR1 is SGDLS, CDR2 YYNGEE, per germline. V lost 0 bases, J lost 5 bases, and 7 bases stayed unmatched. The CDR3 region has the DNA TGTGCCAGCAGCGTAGAGGGGGCCCAATGGGAGACCCAGTACTTC. The encoded protein is CASSVEGAQWETQYF.

V is TRBV29-1 and J is TRBJ1-4; no clear D gene. Trimming shortened V by 5 bases and J by 8 bases, and 12 bases separated the two germline ends. The CDR3 runs 12 residues. Germline V gene lookup returns CDR1 SQVTM and CDR2 ANQGSEA. CDR3 nucleotide sequence: TGCAGCGTTCGTGTCGTGGAGGAAAAACTGTTTTTT. Translated: CSVRVVEEKLFF. Filled out from reference TRBV29-1 and TRBJ1-4, the complete variable domain reads SAVISQKPSRDICQRGTSLTIQCQVDSQVTMMFWYRQQPGQSLTLIATANQGSEATYESGFVIDKFPISRPNLTFSTLTVSNMSPEDSSIYLCSVRVVEEKLFFGSGTQLSVL.

V and J are TRBV19 and TRBJ2-1, with 14 bases identical to TRBD2. CDR1 LNHDA and CDR2 SQIVND come from the germline V gene (reference sequence). The CDR3 has 16 amino acids. J was trimmed by 9 bases and V by 5 bases; bases with no gene match: 9. The CDR3 protein is CASSSLTSGRALEQFF. The CDR3 DNA reads as TGTGCCAGTAGTTCCTTGACTAGCGGGAGGGCCCTTGAGCAGTTCTTC.

V and J are TRBV9 and TRBJ1-5; D call uncertain. Deletions cut 2 bases from V and 0 bases from J, with 6 bases between. Germline values: CDR1 SGDLS, CDR2 YYNGEE. The CDR3 contains 14 residues. CDR3 residues: CASSVSNSNQPQHF. As DNA, the CDR3 is TGTGCCAGCAGCGTTTCTAATAGCAATCAGCCCCAGCATTTT.

The rearrangement joins TRBV29-1 to TRBJ1-1; D remains ambiguous. In germline, CDR1 is SQVTM, CDR2 ANQGSEA. The CDR3 length is 11 residues. Trimming cost V 3 bases and J 11 bases, with 13 bases left between them. The CDR3 nucleotides are TGCAGCGTTGACGAGGCCGGGGTGGCTTTCTTT. Translating it yields CSVDEAGVAFF.

CDR3 DNA: TGTGCCAGCAGTCCCAGGGGTGCTACGCAGTATTTT. This gives the protein CASSPRGATQYF. J is TRBJ2-3 and V is TRBV27; possibly TRBD1 for D (6 bases). V lost 5 bases, J lost 8 bases, and 11 bases lay in between. CDR1 is MNHEY and CDR2 is SMNVEV in the germline V gene (reference sequence). The CDR3 is 12 amino acids.

The rearrangement links TRBV30 to TRBJ2-3; TRBD2 is a possible D gene (5 bases). V dropped 7 bases and J dropped 4 bases, with 12 bases sitting between them. The germline gives CDR1 GTSNPN, CDR2 SVGIG (reference sequence). The CDR3 sequence is 12 residues long. The CDR3 protein is CAYLSGSDTQYF. The CDR3 DNA is TGTGCCTATCTAAGCGGTTCAGATACGCAGTATTTT.

J is TRBJ1-2 and V is TRBV7-9, with D tentatively TRBD1 (5 bases). CDR3 length: 15 residues. Germline assignment: CDR1 SEHNR and CDR2 FQNEAQ (reference sequence). Trimming removed 4 bases at V and 4 bases at J, with 16 bases between. The CDR3 DNA reads TGTGCCAGCAGCTCCGGAGGGGATCTAGTCTATGGCTACACCTTC. As protein: CASSSGGDLVYGYTF. Supplemented by reference TRBV7-9 and TRBJ1-2, the full variable domain reads DTGVSQNPRHKITKRGQNVTFRCDPISEHNRLYWYRQTLGQGPEFLTYFQNEAQLEKSRLLSDRFSAERPKGSFSTLEIQRTEQGDSAMYLCASSSGGDLVYGYTFGSGTRLTVV.